This is a list of T cell receptor beta chains from one sample in a study of control samples from healthy donors and cancer patients. Profiling relied on immunoSEQ multiplex PCR, and the TCRdb table lists in-frame clones only, not all of them. This sample has around 130,000 clones, with approximately 89% found just once. Sequencing was carried out using PBMCs. The receptor source for this set is a man in his forties or fifties with head and neck cancer. Both conserved end residues are part of each CDR3. The order of the fields is CDR3 DNA, CDR3 protein, clone size, J gene, D gene, V gene. D genes are given only for firm matches. The listing skips clone size in some rows; elsewhere it reads once, few, many or a size class.

DNA: TGCGCCAGCAGTCAACCAAGGACAGGGCGAGAGACCCAGTACTTC; CDR3: CASSQPRTGRETQYF; size: NA; J: TRBJ2-5; D: TRBD1; V: TRBV23-1
DNA: TGTGCCACCAGTGAACGGACGCCGGGACGAGCCCAGCATTTT; CDR3: CATSERTPGRAQHF; size: NA; J: TRBJ1-5; D: NA; V: TRBV24-1
DNA: TGTGCCAGCAGCAACCAGGGGTTCACAGATACGCAGTATTTT; CDR3: CASSNQGFTDTQYF; size: NA; J: TRBJ2-3; D: NA; V: TRBV11-2
DNA: TGTGCCAGCAGCACATCCTCTGGAGGGTCTATCGCTAGCACAGATACGCAGTATTTT; CDR3: CASSTSSGGSIASTDTQYF; size: once; J: TRBJ2-3; D: NA; V: TRBV9
DNA: TGTGCCAGCAGCGTACAACAGGGATCGGGCTACGAGCAGTACTTC; CDR3: CASSVQQGSGYEQYF; size: NA; J: TRBJ2-7; D: NA; V: TRBV5-5
DNA: TGCGCCAGCGTAGCGTTTGTGGTCAATGAGCAGTTCTTC; CDR3: CASVAFVVNEQFF; size: NA; J: TRBJ2-1; D: NA; V: TRBV10-2
DNA: TGTGCCAGCAGTTTATTTACAACCACAGATACGCAGTATTTT; CDR3: CASSLFTTTDTQYF; size: NA; J: TRBJ2-3; D: NA; V: TRBV27
DNA: TGTGCCACGGGTTCAGGGCTAGCGGGATCCTATGAGCAGTACTTC; CDR3: CATGSGLAGSYEQYF; size: NA; J: TRBJ2-7; D: TRBD2; V: TRBV25-1
DNA: TGTGCCAGCAGTCTCGGACAGGACTCAAGATTCTACAATGAGCAGTTCTTC; CDR3: CASSLGQDSRFYNEQFF; size: NA; J: TRBJ2-1; D: TRBD1; V: TRBV6-8
DNA: TGTGCCAGTAGTTTCACCGGGACAGGGGGCGGGAACACTGAAGCTTTCTTT; CDR3: CASSFTGTGGGNTEAFF; size: NA; J: TRBJ1-1; D: TRBD1; V: TRBV19
DNA: TGTGCCAGCAGCTTGGGGACGGGGGAAGCTTTCTTT; CDR3: CASSLGTGEAFF; size: NA; J: TRBJ1-1; D: NA; V: TRBV5-6
DNA: TGTGCCAGCAGCGCAAACAGGGGTTTAAATGAAAAACTGTTTTTT; CDR3: CASSANRGLNEKLFF; size: NA; J: TRBJ1-4; D: TRBD1; V: TRBV5-4
DNA: TGCAGTGCAGGGGAGTTCACTGAAGCTTTCTTT; CDR3: CSAGEFTEAFF; size: once; J: TRBJ1-1; D: NA; V: TRBV20-1
DNA: TGTGCCAGCAGCTTAGATAGGGGCAGGGGCGAGACCCAGTACTTC; CDR3: CASSLDRGRGETQYF; size: NA; J: TRBJ2-5; D: NA; V: TRBV11-2
DNA: TGTGCCAGCAGCGGAATCAGGGGGACCTCCTACGAGCAGTACTTC; CDR3: CASSGIRGTSYEQYF; size: NA; J: TRBJ2-7; D: TRBD1; V: TRBV11-2
DNA: TGCGCCAGCAGCTTGCGAGGTGATAGCAATCAGCCCCAGCATTTT; CDR3: CASSLRGDSNQPQHF; size: NA; J: TRBJ1-5; D: NA; V: TRBV5-1
DNA: TGTGCCAGCAGCAAGGGACAGGGCTCCTACGAGCAGTACTTC; CDR3: CASSKGQGSYEQYF; size: NA; J: TRBJ2-7; D: TRBD1; V: TRBV7-2
DNA: TGTGCCAGCAGCTCTCCCAATGACGACTATGGCTACACCTTC; CDR3: CASSSPNDDYGYTF; size: NA; J: TRBJ1-2; D: NA; V: TRBV7-9
DNA: TGTGCCAGCAGTTCTCCCGGGACAGGTATCCACGAGCAGTACTTC; CDR3: CASSSPGTGIHEQYF; size: NA; J: TRBJ2-7; D: TRBD1; V: TRBV28
DNA: TGTGCCAGCAGATCTAGTCCAGGAGGGGGAGGCACTGAAGCTTTCTTT; CDR3: CASRSSPGGGGTEAFF; size: NA; J: TRBJ1-1; D: NA; V: TRBV3-1/TRBV3-2
DNA: TGTGCCAGCAGCTGGGGGGCCCCAGGGGGCACTGGGGCCAACGTCCTGACTTTC; CDR3: CASSWGAPGGTGANVLTF; size: once; J: TRBJ2-6; D: TRBD1; V: TRBV5-5
DNA: TGTGCCAGCAGCTCTTCTTGGGACAGCCTGGTGGATTTT; CDR3: CASSSSWDSLVDF; size: NA; J: TRBJ2-3; D: TRBD1; V: TRBV5-4
DNA: TGTGCCAGTAGTATATCCGGCAATCAGCCCCAGCATTTT; CDR3: CASSISGNQPQHF; size: once; J: TRBJ1-5; D: NA; V: TRBV19
DNA: TGTGCCAGCAGTCGCAACCCAGGAGACAGGGATGGCTACACCTTC; CDR3: CASSRNPGDRDGYTF; size: NA; J: TRBJ1-2; D: TRBD1; V: TRBV6-5
DNA: TGTGCTAGCAGCCCTCTAGCGGGAGGACAAGAGACCCAGTACTTC; CDR3: CASSPLAGGQETQYF; size: NA; J: TRBJ2-5; D: TRBD2; V: TRBV7-7
DNA: TGTGCCGGCCAGAAGGGACAGGCGGTTTCCAATGAGCAGTTCTTC; CDR3: CAGQKGQAVSNEQFF; size: NA; J: TRBJ2-1; D: TRBD1; V: TRBV6-5
DNA: TGTGCCAGCAGTCCAGGACTTTTCACAGATACGCAGTATTTT; CDR3: CASSPGLFTDTQYF; size: NA; J: TRBJ2-3; D: NA; V: TRBV7-9
DNA: TGTGCCAGCTCACGTGAGGAGAGCACTGAAGCTTTCTTT; CDR3: CASSREESTEAFF; size: NA; J: TRBJ1-1; D: NA; V: TRBV18
DNA: TGTGCCAGCAGTTCGACAGGGGGCCTGGCAGATACGCAGTATTTT; CDR3: CASSSTGGLADTQYF; size: once; J: TRBJ2-3; D: TRBD1; V: TRBV6-5
DNA: TGTGCCAGCTATAGGCAGGGCACAGATACGCAGTATTTT; CDR3: CASYRQGTDTQYF; size: NA; J: TRBJ2-3; D: NA; V: TRBV28
DNA: TGCGCCAGCAGTGAGTCAGGCTACGAGCAGTACTTC; CDR3: CASSESGYEQYF; size: NA; J: TRBJ2-7; D: NA; V: TRBV10-2
DNA: TGCGCCAGCAGTTATGGGGGAGATACGCAGTATTTT; CDR3: CASSYGGDTQYF; size: once; J: TRBJ2-3; D: NA; V: TRBV5-1
DNA: TGTGCCAGTTCTACCGGGACTCGGGGAAAACTGTTTTTT; CDR3: CASSTGTRGKLFF; size: few; J: TRBJ1-4; D: NA; V: TRBV19
DNA: TGTGCCAGCAGTCGAACCCCCAGGAGCTCCTACGAGCAGTACTTC; CDR3: CASSRTPRSSYEQYF; size: NA; J: TRBJ2-7; D: NA; V: TRBV27
DNA: TGTGCCAGCAGCCAAGACTTCCGACCGTTCCTCTACAATGAGCAGTTCTTC; CDR3: CASSQDFRPFLYNEQFF; size: NA; J: TRBJ2-1; D: NA; V: TRBV3-1/TRBV3-2
DNA: TGTGCCAGCAGTCTCACCGGTGGGAGGGCTGGGAACAAGGGCCACACCTTC; CDR3: CASSLTGGRAGNKGHTF; size: NA; J: TRBJ1-2; D: NA; V: TRBV27
DNA: TGTGCCAGCAGCGTAGTCCCAGGGGGACAGCCCCAGCATTTT; CDR3: CASSVVPGGQPQHF; size: NA; J: TRBJ1-5; D: TRBD1; V: TRBV9
DNA: TGTGCCAGCAGTTTGACAAACGTCCTGACTTTC; CDR3: CASSLTNVLTF; size: NA; J: TRBJ2-6; D: NA; V: TRBV28
DNA: TGTGCCAGTCATGACCCGCCGAGCTCCTACAATGAGCAGTTCTTC; CDR3: CASHDPPSSYNEQFF; size: NA; J: TRBJ2-1; D: NA; V: TRBV6-6
DNA: TGTGCCAGCAGCGGCAGGGGTACTGGCTACACCTTC; CDR3: CASSGRGTGYTF; size: once; J: TRBJ1-2; D: NA; V: TRBV13
DNA: TGTGCCAGTAACGACCCGCCGGCCTATGGCTACACCTTC; CDR3: CASNDPPAYGYTF; size: once; J: TRBJ1-2; D: NA; V: TRBV19
DNA: TGTGCCAGCAGCACACGGCGGGGGCACACAGATACGCAGTATTTT; CDR3: CASSTRRGHTDTQYF; size: NA; J: TRBJ2-3; D: NA; V: TRBV7-2
DNA: TGTGCCAGCAGCACCGACGGGACCGCTGGAAACACCATATATTTT; CDR3: CASSTDGTAGNTIYF; size: NA; J: TRBJ1-3; D: NA; V: TRBV7-3
DNA: TGTGCCAGCTCACCACGGGGGACAGGTCTATCCTACGAGCAGTACTTC; CDR3: CASSPRGTGLSYEQYF; size: NA; J: TRBJ2-7; D: TRBD1; V: TRBV18
DNA: TGTGCCAGCAGTTTAAAGGCCCCCTACAGGGGAGGAACTAATGAAAAACTGTTTTTT; CDR3: CASSLKAPYRGGTNEKLFF; size: few; J: TRBJ1-4; D: TRBD1; V: TRBV27
DNA: TGTGCCAGCAGCTTGGTTCGGGTTAGCGGGAGAGATACGCAGTATTTT; CDR3: CASSLVRVSGRDTQYF; size: NA; J: TRBJ2-3; D: TRBD2; V: TRBV5-6
DNA: TGTGCCAGCAGCTTGGTAGGGAATCAGCCCCAGCATTTT; CDR3: CASSLVGNQPQHF; size: NA; J: TRBJ1-5; D: NA; V: TRBV5-6
DNA: TGTGCCAGCAGCTGGCCGGGACAGCACACAGATACGCAGTATTTT; CDR3: CASSWPGQHTDTQYF; size: NA; J: TRBJ2-3; D: TRBD1; V: TRBV11-2
DNA: TGTGCCAGCAGCCAATCGCCTAGCGGGGGGAGGGAGCAGTTCTTC; CDR3: CASSQSPSGGREQFF; size: NA; J: TRBJ2-1; D: TRBD2; V: TRBV14
DNA: TGTGCCAGCAGTTTGACAGGGACGTACGAGCAGTACTTC; CDR3: CASSLTGTYEQYF; size: once; J: TRBJ2-7; D: TRBD1; V: TRBV27
DNA: TGTGCCAGCAGCTTGGAGGGACTAGCGGGAGGGGGGCAGTACTTC; CDR3: CASSLEGLAGGGQYF; size: NA; J: TRBJ2-7; D: TRBD2; V: TRBV5-4
DNA: TGTGCCAGCAGCGATAGGGACAGGGACTACAATGAGCAGTTCTTC; CDR3: CASSDRDRDYNEQFF; size: NA; J: TRBJ2-1; D: TRBD1; V: TRBV9
DNA: TGTGCCAGCACTCGGGACTATTATAGCACAGATACGCAGTATTTT; CDR3: CASTRDYYSTDTQYF; size: NA; J: TRBJ2-3; D: TRBD2; V: TRBV6-5
DNA: TGTGCCAGCGGGGACAGAGAGGATGAAAAACTGTTTTTT; CDR3: CASGDREDEKLFF; size: NA; J: TRBJ1-4; D: TRBD1; V: TRBV27